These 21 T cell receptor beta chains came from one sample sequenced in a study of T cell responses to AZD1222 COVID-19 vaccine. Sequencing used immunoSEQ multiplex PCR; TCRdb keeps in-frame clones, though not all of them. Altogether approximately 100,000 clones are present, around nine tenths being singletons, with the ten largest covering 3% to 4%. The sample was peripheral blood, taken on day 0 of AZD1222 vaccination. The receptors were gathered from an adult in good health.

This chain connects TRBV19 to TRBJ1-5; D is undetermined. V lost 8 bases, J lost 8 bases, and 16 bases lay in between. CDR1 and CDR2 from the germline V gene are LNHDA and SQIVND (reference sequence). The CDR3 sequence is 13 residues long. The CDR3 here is CASRHRRNEPQHF. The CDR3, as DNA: TGTGCCAGTCGGCATCGGCGGAATGAGCCCCAGCATTTT. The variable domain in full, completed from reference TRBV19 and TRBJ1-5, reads DGGITQSPKYLFRKEGQNVTLSCEQNLNHDAMYWYRQDPGQGLRLIYYSQIVNDFQKGDIAEGYSVSREKKESFPLTVTSAQKNPTAFYLCASRHRRNEPQHFGDGTRLSIL.

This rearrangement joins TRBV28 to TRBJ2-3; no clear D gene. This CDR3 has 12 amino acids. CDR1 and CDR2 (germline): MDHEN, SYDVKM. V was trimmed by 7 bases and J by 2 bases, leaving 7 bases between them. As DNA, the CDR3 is TGTGCCAGCACCACCACCACAGATACGCAGTATTTT. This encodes CASTTTTDTQYF.

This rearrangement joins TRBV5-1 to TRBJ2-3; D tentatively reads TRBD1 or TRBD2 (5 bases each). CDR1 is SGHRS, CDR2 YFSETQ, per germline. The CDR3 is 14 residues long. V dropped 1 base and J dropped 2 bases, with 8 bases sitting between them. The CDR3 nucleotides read TGCGCCAGCAGCTTGTTTGGGACCACAGATACGCAGTATTTT. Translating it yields CASSLFGTTDTQYF.

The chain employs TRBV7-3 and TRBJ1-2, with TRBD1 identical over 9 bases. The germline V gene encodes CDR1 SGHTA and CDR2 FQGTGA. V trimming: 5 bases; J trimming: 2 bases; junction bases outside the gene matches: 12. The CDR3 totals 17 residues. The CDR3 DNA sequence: TGTGCCAGCAGCCCAAAGGACAGGGGCCCAGGCAACTATGGCTACACCTTC. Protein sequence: CASSPKDRGPGNYGYTF.

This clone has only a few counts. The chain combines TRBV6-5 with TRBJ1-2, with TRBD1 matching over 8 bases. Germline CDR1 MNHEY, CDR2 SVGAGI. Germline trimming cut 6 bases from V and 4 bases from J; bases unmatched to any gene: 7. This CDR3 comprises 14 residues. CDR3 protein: CASRGEQGVYGYTF. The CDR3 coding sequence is TGTGCCAGCAGGGGGGAACAGGGGGTCTATGGCTACACCTTC.

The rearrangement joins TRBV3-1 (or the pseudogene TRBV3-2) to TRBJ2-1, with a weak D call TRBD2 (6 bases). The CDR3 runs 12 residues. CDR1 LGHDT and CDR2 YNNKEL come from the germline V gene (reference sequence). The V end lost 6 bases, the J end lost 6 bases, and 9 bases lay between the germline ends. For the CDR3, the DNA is TGTGCCAGCAGGAAGACTAGCAATGAGCAGTTCTTC. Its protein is CASRKTSNEQFF.

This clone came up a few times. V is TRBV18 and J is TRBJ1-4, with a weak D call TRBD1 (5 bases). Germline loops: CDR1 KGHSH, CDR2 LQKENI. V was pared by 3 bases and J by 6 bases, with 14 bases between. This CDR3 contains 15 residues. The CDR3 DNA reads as TGTGCCAGCTCACCTGGGACCTCCCGCGATGAAAAACTGTTTTTT. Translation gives CASSPGTSRDEKLFF.

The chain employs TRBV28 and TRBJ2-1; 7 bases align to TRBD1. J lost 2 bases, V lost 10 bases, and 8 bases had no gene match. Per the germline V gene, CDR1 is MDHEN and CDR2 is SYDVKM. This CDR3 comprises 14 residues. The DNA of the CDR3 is TGTGCCACCGTACGGGACAGAGCCTACAATGAGCAGTTCTTC. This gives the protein CATVRDRAYNEQFF.

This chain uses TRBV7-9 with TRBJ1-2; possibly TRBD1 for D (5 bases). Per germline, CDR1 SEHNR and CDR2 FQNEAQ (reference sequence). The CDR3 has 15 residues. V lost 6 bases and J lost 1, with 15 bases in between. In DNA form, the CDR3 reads TGTGCCAGCAGGCCCCGGGGGTACGGTAACTATGGCTACACCTTC. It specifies CASRPRGYGNYGYTF.

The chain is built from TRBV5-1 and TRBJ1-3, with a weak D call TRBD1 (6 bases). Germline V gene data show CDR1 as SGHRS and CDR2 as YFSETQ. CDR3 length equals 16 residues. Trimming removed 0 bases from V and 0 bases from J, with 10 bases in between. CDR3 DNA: TGCGCCAGCAGCTTGGATGGGGGGCCCTCTGGAAACACCATATATTTT. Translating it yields CASSLDGGPSGNTIYF. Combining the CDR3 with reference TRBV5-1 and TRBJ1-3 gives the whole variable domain KAGVTQTPRYLIKTRGQQVTLSCSPISGHRSVSWYQQTPGQGLQFLFEYFSETQRNKGNFPGRFSGRQFSNSRSEMNVSTLELGDSALYLCASSLDGGPSGNTIYFGEGSWLTVV.

The CDR3 reads CASSLEAPGDTDTQYF. In nucleotides, the CDR3 is TGTGCCAGCAGCTTAGAAGCTCCGGGAGACACAGATACGCAGTATTTT. The chain is built from TRBV7-2 and TRBJ2-3, with a weak D call TRBD2 (6 bases). The CDR3 length is 16 residues. Deletions cut 1 base from V and 2 bases from J, with 13 bases between. CDR1 is SGHTA, CDR2 FQGNSA, per germline. Looking up the rest from reference TRBV7-2 and TRBJ2-3 gives the full variable domain: GAGVSQSPSNKVTEKGKDVELRCDPISGHTALYWYRQSLGQGLEFLIYFQGNSAPDKSGLPSDRFSAERTGGSVSTLTIQRTQQEDSAVYLCASSLEAPGDTDTQYFGPGTRLTVL.

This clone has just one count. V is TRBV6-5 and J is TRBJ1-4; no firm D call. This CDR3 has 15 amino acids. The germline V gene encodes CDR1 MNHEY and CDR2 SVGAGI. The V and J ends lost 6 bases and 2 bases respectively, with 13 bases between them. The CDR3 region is CASSYTDGTNEKLFF. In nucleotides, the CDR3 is TGTGCCAGCAGCTACACGGACGGCACTAATGAAAAACTGTTTTTT.

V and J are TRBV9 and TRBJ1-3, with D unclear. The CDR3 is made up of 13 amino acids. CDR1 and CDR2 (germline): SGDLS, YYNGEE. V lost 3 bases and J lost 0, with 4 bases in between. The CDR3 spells CASSESSGNTIYF. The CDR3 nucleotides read TGTGCCAGCAGCGAAAGCTCTGGAAACACCATATATTTT.

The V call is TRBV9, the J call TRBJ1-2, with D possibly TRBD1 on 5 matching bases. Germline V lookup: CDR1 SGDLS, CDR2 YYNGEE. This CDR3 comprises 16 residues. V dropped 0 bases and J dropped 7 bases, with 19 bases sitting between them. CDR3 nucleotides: TGTGCCAGCAGCGTAGCCCAGGGAGGGATGAGAGCTGGCTACACCTTC. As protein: CASSVAQGGMRAGYTF.

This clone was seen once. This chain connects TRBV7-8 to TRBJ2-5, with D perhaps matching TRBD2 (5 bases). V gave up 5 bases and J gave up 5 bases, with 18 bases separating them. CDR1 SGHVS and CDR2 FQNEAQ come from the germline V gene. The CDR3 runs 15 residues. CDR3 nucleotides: TGTGCCAGCAGCGGTAGTAGCCGCGGGCCGGAGACCCAGTACTTC. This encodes CASSGSSRGPETQYF.

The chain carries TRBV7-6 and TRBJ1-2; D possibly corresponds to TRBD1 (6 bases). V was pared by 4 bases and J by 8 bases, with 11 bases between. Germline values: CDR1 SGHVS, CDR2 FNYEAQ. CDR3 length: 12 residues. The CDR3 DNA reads TGTGCCAGCAGCTCCCCGGGGGCCGGCTACACCTTC. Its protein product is CASSSPGAGYTF.

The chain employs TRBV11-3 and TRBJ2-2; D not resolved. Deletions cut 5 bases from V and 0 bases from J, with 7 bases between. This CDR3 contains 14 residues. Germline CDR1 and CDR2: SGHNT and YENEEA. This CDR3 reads CASSRLANTGELFF. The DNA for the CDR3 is TGTGCCAGCAGCCGCCTGGCGAACACCGGGGAGCTGTTTTTT.

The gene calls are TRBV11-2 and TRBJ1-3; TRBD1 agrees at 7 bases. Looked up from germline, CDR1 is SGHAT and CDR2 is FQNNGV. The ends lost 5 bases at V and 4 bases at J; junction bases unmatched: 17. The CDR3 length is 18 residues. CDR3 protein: CASSTRQERGLRGNTIYF. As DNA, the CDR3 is TGTGCCAGCAGCACCCGCCAAGAGAGGGGGCTACGGGGAAACACCATATATTTT.

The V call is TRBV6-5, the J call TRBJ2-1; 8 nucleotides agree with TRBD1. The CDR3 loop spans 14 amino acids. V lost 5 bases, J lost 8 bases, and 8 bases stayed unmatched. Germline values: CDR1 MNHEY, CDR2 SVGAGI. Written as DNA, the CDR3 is TGTGCCAGCAGTCCGTCAGGGGGCTTCGATGAGCAGTTCTTC. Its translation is CASSPSGGFDEQFF.

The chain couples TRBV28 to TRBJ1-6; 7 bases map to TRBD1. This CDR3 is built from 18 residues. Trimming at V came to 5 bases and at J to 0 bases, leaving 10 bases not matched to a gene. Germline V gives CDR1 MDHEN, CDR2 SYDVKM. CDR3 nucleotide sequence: TGTGCCAGCAGTCCGCCCCCAGGGGGAGGCTCCTATAATTCACCCCTCCACTTT. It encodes CASSPPPGGGSYNSPLHF.

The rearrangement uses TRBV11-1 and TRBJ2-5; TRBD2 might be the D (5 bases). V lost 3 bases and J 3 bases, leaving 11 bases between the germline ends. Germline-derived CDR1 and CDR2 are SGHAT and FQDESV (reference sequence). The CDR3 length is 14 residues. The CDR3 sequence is CASSFGLVKETQYF. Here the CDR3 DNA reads TGTGCCAGCAGCTTTGGACTGGTTAAAGAGACCCAGTACTTC.